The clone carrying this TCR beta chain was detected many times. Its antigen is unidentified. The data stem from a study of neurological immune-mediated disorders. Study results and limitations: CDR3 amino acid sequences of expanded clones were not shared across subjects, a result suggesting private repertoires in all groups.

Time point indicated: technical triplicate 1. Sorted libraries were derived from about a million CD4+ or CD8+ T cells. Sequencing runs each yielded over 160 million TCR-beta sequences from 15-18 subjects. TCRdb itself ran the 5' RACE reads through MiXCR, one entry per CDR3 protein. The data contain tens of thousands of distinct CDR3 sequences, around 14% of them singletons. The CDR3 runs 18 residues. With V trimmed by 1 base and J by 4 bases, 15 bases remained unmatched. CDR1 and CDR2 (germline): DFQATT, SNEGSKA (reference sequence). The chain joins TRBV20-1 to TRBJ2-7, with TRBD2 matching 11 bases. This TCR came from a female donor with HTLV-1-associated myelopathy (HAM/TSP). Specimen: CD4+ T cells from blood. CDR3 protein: CSARAPSGRTLTTYEQYF. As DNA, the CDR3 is TGCAGTGCTAGAGCTCCTAGCGGGAGGACACTAACTACTTACGAGCAGTACTTC.